This paragraph covers one TCR beta chain sequence. It has no known antigen specificity. No qualities accompany the bases; no much larger clone lies one base away. The data originate from a study of technical replicates of blood from a handful of donors (dated by TCRdb to the late 2010s). The CDR3 runs 15 amino acids, cysteine and phenylalanine included. Of all the DNA, just the CDR3 is kept, 45 bases in frame from base 1. V sheds 0 bases and J sheds 4 bases, leaving 10 bases between their ends. CDR1 SNHLY and CDR2 FYNNEI were looked up in the germline V gene. Library creation used the immunoSEQ multiplex PCR assay. Sourced from immuneACCESS, this table was stored by TCRdb with only in-frame sequences that have V and J called. A share of the clones is absent; for the studies checked, an unresolved V gene accounts for under half, and the remainder has no known explanation. Within this sample are around 61,000 clones, with roughly 97% of them counted one time only. The ten most abundant clones make up 0.19% of the sample.

Source material: T cells isolated from PBMCs. The sequence derives from a human donor in good health. Here the chain combines TRBV2 and TRBJ1-5; a tentative D call is TRBD1 (5 bases match). The DNA sequence follows: TGTGCCAGCAGTGAAGCGCCTAGGGGAAATCAGCCCCAGCATTTT. This sequence encodes CASSEAPRGNQPQHF. When the CDR3 is completed using the reference TRBV2 and TRBJ1-5 genes on either side, the full variable domain is EPEVTQTPSHQVTQMGQEVILRCVPISNHLYFYWYRQILGQKVEFLVSFYNNEISEKSEIFDDQFSVERPDGSNFTLKIRSTKLEDSAMYFCASSEAPRGNQPQHFGDGTRLSIL.